The rows below give T cell receptor beta chains drawn from one sample of a study of blood T cell repertoires in COVID-19. Profiling relied on immunoSEQ multiplex PCR, and the TCRdb table lists in-frame clones only, not all of them. The table lists more than 120,000 clones, around 86% of them singletons, with roughly 37% in the top ten. The specimen was peripheral blood. The source of these receptors is a man aged 50 to 60 who had recovered from COVID-19. The CDR3 runs from the conserved cysteine through the conserved F or W. Fields, in order: J gene, V gene, CDR3 protein.

>TRBJ2-5|TRBV6-6
CASRARDRDDQETQYF
>TRBJ2-4|TRBV3-1/TRBV3-2
CASSHWTGFNIQYF
>TRBJ2-2|TRBV5-1
CASQHGRQPSGELFF
>TRBJ2-3|TRBV6-6
CASSLADRVGTDTQYF
>TRBJ2-1|TRBV4-3
CASSQESGTSGGLLNEQFF
>TRBJ1-3|TRBV5-1
CASSSGGPGNTIYF
>TRBJ2-7|TRBV27
CASSFTGGSYEQYF
>TRBJ2-3|TRBV5-1
CASSLWGGSADTQYF
>TRBJ1-5|TRBV10-3
CAIGEQGGNQPQHF
>TRBJ1-4|TRBV20-1
CSASAGVGEKLFF
>TRBJ2-7|TRBV5-6
CASSFVLGRPYEQYF
>TRBJ2-3|TRBV4-2
CASRALDSDTQYF
>TRBJ2-7|TRBV4-3
CASSQGHQGAEEQYF
>TRBJ1-6|TRBV10-2
CASRPGALGGNSPLHF
>TRBJ1-2|TRBV2
CASSPRQGVYGYTF
>TRBJ2-5|TRBV7-2
CASSRGLGSETQYF
>TRBJ2-5|TRBV4-3
CASSQTRRGGGETQYF
>TRBJ2-3|TRBV5-6
CASSLGTSGGPADTQYF
>TRBJ2-3|TRBV7-2
CASSPAHWVGGAGDTQYF
>TRBJ1-1|TRBV7-8
CASSSWGGTEAFF
>TRBJ2-1|TRBV4-1
CASSQAGLAGGPTFF
>TRBJ1-4|TRBV6-5
CASSAIRGRGGKLFF
>TRBJ2-7|TRBV3-1/TRBV3-2
CASSQAGLAGAHRAYEQYF
>TRBJ1-6|TRBV5-1
CASSPGVNSPLHF
>TRBJ2-7|TRBV11-2
CASSSSDRGGYEQYF